Listed here are 10 T cell receptor beta chains from one sample, sequenced in a study of PD-1 blockade in classical Hodgkin lymphoma. The table came from immunoSEQ multiplex PCR; TCRdb's copy has only in-frame clones and leaves some out. In the table there are 35,000 to 40,000 clones, 88% of which are singletons. All patients relapsed after autologous stem cell transplantation, and brentuximab vedotin exposure varied. The sample consisted of peripheral blood mononuclear cells (PBMCs), taken before the second cycle of nivolumab. Source of these receptors: a human donor with classical Hodgkin lymphoma.

The chain employs TRBV30 and TRBJ2-7; no definite D call. The V gene lost 7 bases and the J gene lost 4 bases, with 11 bases spanning the gap. The germline V gene has CDR1 GTSNPN and CDR2 SVGIG (reference sequence). The CDR3 runs to 11 residues. The CDR3 nucleotides read TGTGCCTTCACACAGTTGTACGAGCAGTACTTC. Protein: CAFTQLYEQYF. Looking up the rest from reference TRBV30 and TRBJ2-7 gives the full variable domain: SQTIHQWPATLVQPVGSPLSLECTVEGTSNPNLYWYRQAAGRGLQLLFYSVGIGQISSEVPQNLSASRPQDRQFILSSKKLLLSDSGFYLCAFTQLYEQYFGPGTRLTVT.

This clone has a handful of counts. This rearrangement joins TRBV30 to TRBJ2-4; perhaps TRBD2 as D (5 bases). V gave up 1 base and J gave up 8 bases, with 12 bases separating them. The CDR3 runs to 13 residues. CDR1 is GTSNPN and CDR2 is SVGIG in the germline V gene (reference sequence). The CDR3 sequence: CAWSGVRRDIQYF. DNA for the CDR3: TGTGCCTGGAGTGGTGTCAGGCGGGACATTCAGTACTTC.

By proportion, this clone is medium-sized. This chain joins TRBV7-6 and TRBJ1-1; D is undetermined. Trimming took off 6 bases at V and 1 base at J, with 6 bases between the two ends. The CDR3 contains 12 residues. Germline V gene sequence: CDR1 SGHVS, CDR2 FNYEAQ. CDR3 residues: CASSDRNTEAFF. The CDR3 coding sequence is TGTGCCAGCAGTGATAGGAACACTGAAGCTTTCTTT. The full variable domain, in which reference TRBV7-6 and TRBJ1-1 provide the parts outside the CDR3, is GAGVSQSPRYKVTKRGQDVALRCDPISGHVSLYWYRQALGQGPEFLTYFNYEAQQDKSGLPNDRFSAERPEGSISTLTIQRTEQRDSAMYRCASSDRNTEAFFGQGTRLTVV.

The rearrangement joins TRBV14 to TRBJ1-1; D is perhaps TRBD1 (6 bases). V was pared by 3 bases and J by 1 base, with 9 bases between. The CDR3 length is 14 residues. The germline V gene has CDR1 SGHDN and CDR2 FVKESK. CDR3 residues: CASSHIGGNTEAFF. Written as DNA, the CDR3 is TGTGCCAGCAGCCACATAGGGGGGAACACTGAAGCTTTCTTT. Supplemented by reference TRBV14 and TRBJ1-1, the full variable domain reads EAGVTQFPSHSVIEKGQTVTLRCDPISGHDNLYWYRRVMGKEIKFLLHFVKESKQDESGMPNNRFLAERTGGTYSTLKVQPAELEDSGVYFCASSHIGGNTEAFFGQGTRLTVV.

The rearrangement links TRBV6-4 to TRBJ2-1, with 9 positions matching TRBD1. Germline CDR1 reads MRHNA; CDR2 reads SNTAGT. CDR3 length equals 15 residues. V lost 4 bases, J lost 3 bases, and 4 bases stayed unmatched. CDR3 in amino acids: CASSGETGGYNEQFF. The CDR3 DNA is TGTGCCAGCAGTGGGGAGACAGGGGGCTACAATGAGCAGTTCTTC.

This clone is a singleton in its sample. V gene TRBV5-1 combines with J gene TRBJ2-7; tentatively, D is TRBD1 (9 bases). The germline gives CDR1 SGHRS, CDR2 YFSETQ. Trimming pared 4 bases from V and 6 bases from J, leaving 20 bases between. The CDR3 is made up of 15 amino acids. The CDR3 is CASSREGTGQGEQYF. The CDR3, as DNA: TGCGCCAGCAGCCGGGAGGGGACAGGGCAAGGCGAGCAGTACTTC.

The chain carries TRBV5-1 and TRBJ1-1; TRBD1 matches 9 bases. This CDR3 is built from 16 residues. V shed 5 bases, J shed 6 bases, and the junction held 14 bases outside the gene matches. CDR1 is SGHRS, CDR2 YFSETQ, per germline. The CDR3 nucleotides are TGCGCCAGCAGTCTTACCCTCGGACAGGGGACGTCTGAAGCTTTCTTT. Protein product: CASSLTLGQGTSEAFF.

As DNA, the CDR3 is TGTGCCAGCGGGGCTCTCCGGGAGACCCAGTACTTC. This sequence encodes CASGALRETQYF. J is TRBJ2-5 and V is TRBV11-3; D might be TRBD1 (5 bases). V lost 8 bases and J 5 bases, leaving 12 bases between the germline ends. The CDR3 has 12 amino acids. Germline-derived CDR1 and CDR2 are SGHNT and YENEEA.

This clone appeared once. The chain combines TRBV5-1 with TRBJ2-7; no clear D gene. The CDR3 runs 11 residues. V lost 3 bases to trimming and J lost 5 bases, with 6 bases between them. Germline V gives CDR1 SGHRS, CDR2 YFSETQ. The CDR3: CASSSFNEQYF. In nucleotides, the CDR3 is TGCGCCAGCAGCTCGTTTAACGAGCAGTACTTC. Combining the CDR3 with reference TRBV5-1 and TRBJ2-7 gives the whole variable domain KAGVTQTPRYLIKTRGQQVTLSCSPISGHRSVSWYQQTPGQGLQFLFEYFSETQRNKGNFPGRFSGRQFSNSRSEMNVSTLELGDSALYLCASSSFNEQYFGPGTRLTVT.

This sequence joins TRBV10-3 and TRBJ2-7; maybe TRBD2 (7 bases). CDR1 and CDR2 (germline): ENHRY, SYGVKD. The ends were cut back, 0 bases at V and 0 bases at J, with 15 bases in the middle. The CDR3 runs 17 residues. In DNA form, the CDR3 reads TGTGCCATCAGTGAGTCGGGGCGGGGGCCAAGCTCCTACGAGCAGTACTTC. It specifies CAISESGRGPSSYEQYF.